Each of the 13 T cell receptor beta chains below was sequenced from the same sample in a study of blood T cell repertoires in COVID-19. Profiling relied on immunoSEQ multiplex PCR, and the TCRdb table lists in-frame clones only, not all of them. The table has about 48,000 clones, about 77% seen once. Material: peripheral blood. All receptors derive from a human donor with active or convalescent COVID-19. The donor label of this sample is uncertain.

The chain uses TRBV30 and TRBJ2-7; tentative D call: TRBD1 (5 bases). V shed 5 bases and J shed 0 bases, with 14 bases lying between them. The CDR3 totals 14 residues. Germline CDR1 reads GTSNPN; CDR2 reads SVGIG (reference sequence). Here the CDR3 DNA reads TGTGCCTGGGCACCAGGGTGGACCTCCTACGAGCAGTACTTC. Translated: CAWAPGWTSYEQYF.

The chain employs TRBV2 and TRBJ1-4; D is possibly TRBD1 (6 bases). V dropped 11 bases and J dropped 7 bases, with 23 bases sitting between them. CDR1 is SNHLY, CDR2 FYNNEI, per germline. The CDR3 length is 15 residues. This chain's CDR3 is CAGTEYRQVAEKLFF. The CDR3 nucleotides read TGTGCCGGCACAGAATATCGACAGGTTGCTGAAAAACTGTTTTTT.

The J gene is TRBJ1-3, the V gene TRBV28; D is uncertain. Germline values: CDR1 MDHEN, CDR2 SYDVKM. The CDR3 is 15 residues long. V lost 8 bases, J lost 0 bases, and 14 bases lay in between. Here the CDR3 reads CASGEAGLSGNTIYF. As DNA, the CDR3 is TGTGCCAGCGGGGAGGCAGGCCTCTCTGGAAACACCATATATTTT. Full variable domain (missing parts from reference TRBV28 and TRBJ1-3): DVKVTQSSRYLVKRTGEKVFLECVQDMDHENMFWYRQDPGLGLRLIYFSYDVKMKEKGDIPEGYSVSREKKERFSLILESASTNQTSMYLCASGEAGLSGNTIYFGEGSWLTVV.

The V and J genes are TRBV28 and TRBJ2-7, with 9 bases that match TRBD2. Germline V gives CDR1 MDHEN, CDR2 SYDVKM. The V gene end was trimmed by 6 bases and the J gene end by 4 bases; junction bases not matched to a gene: 4. This CDR3 has 13 amino acids. As DNA, the CDR3 is TGTGCCAGCAGAACGCTAGCGGGATACGAGCAGTACTTC. Protein product: CASRTLAGYEQYF.

The chain links TRBV29-1 to TRBJ1-2, with 9 nucleotides matching TRBD1. The germline V gene has CDR1 SQVTM and CDR2 ANQGSEA. V lost 3 bases and J lost 4; bases outside the gene matches: 12. The CDR3 covers 16 residues. CDR3 sequence (DNA): TGCAGCGTTGAGAGAGTCCCGGGACAGGGACTCTATGGCTACACCTTC. Protein sequence: CSVERVPGQGLYGYTF.

The table lists this clone with a count of one. CDR3 DNA: TGTGCCAGTAGTCCAGGGATCAGGGCTACAGATACGCAGTATTTT. It encodes CASSPGIRATDTQYF. This chain links TRBV19 with TRBJ2-3; weak D call: TRBD1 (5 bases). The CDR3 covers 15 residues. The germline CDR1 and CDR2 sequences are LNHDA and SQIVND (reference sequence). Trimming pared 5 bases from V and 3 bases from J, leaving 15 bases between. Full variable domain (remainder filled in from reference TRBV19 and TRBJ2-3): DGGITQSPKYLFRKEGQNVTLSCEQNLNHDAMYWYRQDPGQGLRLIYYSQIVNDFQKGDIAEGYSVSREKKESFPLTVTSAQKNPTAFYLCASSPGIRATDTQYFGPGTRLTVL.

This chain uses TRBV7-2 with TRBJ1-6; D ambiguous. V shed 3 bases and J shed 0 bases, with 12 bases lying between them. The V gene's germline CDR1 is SGHTA and CDR2 FQGNSA. This CDR3 comprises 17 residues. As DNA, the CDR3 is TGTGCCAGCAGCTTTCGGGAGGGAAGCTCCTATAATTCACCCCTCCACTTT. Its translation is CASSFREGSSYNSPLHF.

The V and J genes are TRBV29-1 and TRBJ1-1; tentative D call: TRBD1 (6 bases). CDR3 length: 11 residues. CDR1 and CDR2 (germline): SQVTM, ANQGSEA. Trimming left V 4 bases short and J 6 bases short, with 9 bases between. CDR3 amino acids: CSVAPGAEAFF. CDR3 DNA: TGCAGCGTTGCCCCAGGGGCTGAAGCTTTCTTT.

The J gene is TRBJ1-1, the V gene TRBV7-9; TRBD1 agrees at 8 bases. The CDR3 sequence is 17 residues long. Germline V CDR1 and CDR2: SEHNR, FQNEAQ (reference sequence). The V and J ends lost 11 bases and 0 bases, in that order; junction bases with no gene match: 17. As DNA, the CDR3 is TGTGCCGCCTCTTCAACCGGGACAGGATTCATGAACACTGAAGCTTTCTTT. This encodes CAASSTGTGFMNTEAFF. Filled out from reference TRBV7-9 and TRBJ1-1, the complete variable domain reads DTGVSQNPRHKITKRGQNVTFRCDPISEHNRLYWYRQTLGQGPEFLTYFQNEAQLEKSRLLSDRFSAERPKGSFSTLEIQRTEQGDSAMYLCAASSTGTGFMNTEAFFGQGTRLTVV.

This chain uses TRBV12-3 or TRBV12-4 with TRBJ2-7, with unresolved D. The CDR3 sequence is 12 residues long. V shed 5 bases and J shed 7 bases, with 12 bases lying between them. This chain's CDR3 is CASSPSAEEQYF. The CDR3 DNA reads TGTGCCAGCAGTCCCTCTGCGGAGGAGCAGTACTTC.

The chain joins TRBV12-3 or TRBV12-4 to TRBJ2-7; D possibly corresponds to TRBD1 (6 bases). The CDR3 totals 12 residues. V was shortened by 6 bases and J by 6 bases, with 12 bases between the two germline ends. The CDR3 protein is CASRRQVSEQYF. The CDR3, as DNA: TGTGCCAGCAGAAGACAGGTCTCCGAGCAGTACTTC.

This clone came up once. The chain joins TRBV29-1 to TRBJ2-5; TRBD1 matches 9 bases. Germline lookup yields CDR1 SQVTM and CDR2 ANQGSEA. The ends lost 2 bases at V and 2 bases at J; junction bases unmatched: 3. This CDR3 is built from 14 residues. This chain's CDR3 is CSVERGQGQETQYF. The CDR3 DNA reads as TGCAGCGTTGAAAGGGGACAGGGACAAGAGACCCAGTACTTC.

The chain uses TRBV11-3 and TRBJ2-5; D gene unclear. Deletions cut 5 bases from V and 6 bases from J, with 16 bases between. The CDR3 contains 14 residues. Germline V gene lookup returns CDR1 SGHNT and CDR2 YENEEA. CDR3 DNA sequence: TGTGCCAGCAGCCAGCGAGGCTACGCCCAGACCCAGTACTTC. This translates into CASSQRGYAQTQYF.